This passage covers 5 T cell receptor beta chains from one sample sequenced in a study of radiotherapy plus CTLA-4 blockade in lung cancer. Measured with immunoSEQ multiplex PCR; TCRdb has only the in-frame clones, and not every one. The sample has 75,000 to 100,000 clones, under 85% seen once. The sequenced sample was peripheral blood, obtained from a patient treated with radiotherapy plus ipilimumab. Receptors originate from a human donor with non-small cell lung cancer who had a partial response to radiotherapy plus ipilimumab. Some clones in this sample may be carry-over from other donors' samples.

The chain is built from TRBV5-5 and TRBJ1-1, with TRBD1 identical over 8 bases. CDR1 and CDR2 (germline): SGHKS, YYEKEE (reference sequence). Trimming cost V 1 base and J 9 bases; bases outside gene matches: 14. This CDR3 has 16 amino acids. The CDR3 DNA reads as TGTGCCAGCAGCTTGAGGGGCCAGGGGGCGGGTGAGAAAGCTTTCTTT. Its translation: CASSLRGQGAGEKAFF.

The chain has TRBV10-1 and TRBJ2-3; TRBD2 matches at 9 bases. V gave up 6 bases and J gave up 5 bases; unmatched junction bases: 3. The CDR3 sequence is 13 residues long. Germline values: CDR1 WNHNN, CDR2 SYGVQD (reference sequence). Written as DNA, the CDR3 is TGCGCCAGCAGAGCTAGCGGGAAAGATACGCAGTATTTT. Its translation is CASRASGKDTQYF.

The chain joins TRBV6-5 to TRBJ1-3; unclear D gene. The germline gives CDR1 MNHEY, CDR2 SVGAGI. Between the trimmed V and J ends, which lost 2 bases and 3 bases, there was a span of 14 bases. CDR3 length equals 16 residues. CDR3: CASSYKVGGLGNTIYF. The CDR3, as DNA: TGTGCCAGCAGTTACAAAGTCGGAGGGCTTGGAAACACCATATATTTT.

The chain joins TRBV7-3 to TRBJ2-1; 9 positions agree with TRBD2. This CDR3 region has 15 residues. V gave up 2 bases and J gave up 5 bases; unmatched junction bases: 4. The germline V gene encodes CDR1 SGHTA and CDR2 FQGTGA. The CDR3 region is CASSLGGRADNEQFF. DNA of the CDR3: TGTGCCAGCAGCTTAGGCGGGAGGGCCGACAATGAGCAGTTCTTC.

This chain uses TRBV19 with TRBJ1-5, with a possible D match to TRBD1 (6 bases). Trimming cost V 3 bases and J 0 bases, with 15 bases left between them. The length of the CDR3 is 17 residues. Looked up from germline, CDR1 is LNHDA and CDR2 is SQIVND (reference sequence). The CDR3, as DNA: TGTGCCAGTAGTATGGGCAGGGGCCACGATAGCAATCAGCCCCAGCATTTT. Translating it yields CASSMGRGHDSNQPQHF.